This T cell receptor beta chain was captured by sequencing in a study of Ad26.COV2.S vaccination and SARS-CoV-2 variants (dated by TCRdb to the early 2020s). Looking at the study overall: Vaccine-arm donors were drawn from COV1001, a multicentre, randomized, double-blind, placebo-controlled phase I-IIa trial of Ad26.COV2.S in healthy adults. Dosing of Ad26.COV2.S was intramuscular, at either 5x10^10 or 1x10^11 viral particles, delivered as one shot or as two shots spaced 56 days apart. Sequencing of the TCRbeta repertoire served to evaluate the specificity and breadth of SARS-CoV-2-reactive T cell receptors following Ad26.COV2.S vaccination. The TCR-sequenced set comprised approximately 32 samples: about 19 Ad26.COV2.S vaccine recipients, 5 placebo recipients and 8 SARS-CoV-2 convalescent individuals. Blinding of investigators to trial group allocation was maintained during experiments and outcome assessment. Trial participants were randomized into five groups of five: low-dose or high-dose Ad26.COV2.S given once or twice, or placebo on both occasions.

V lost 2 bases and J lost 7 bases; the stretch between them is 9 bases long. Counted from cysteine to phenylalanine, this CDR3 has 14 amino acids. The sequence is cut down to CDR3 DNA, 42 bases in frame from base 1. CDR1 and CDR2, looked up from the germline V gene (reference sequence), are LGHDT and YNNKEL. General findings and caveats noted by the study authors: Spike-specific TCR breadth was higher in Ad26.COV2.S recipients than in placebo recipients (P = 0.0014). After vaccination, substantial breadth of spike-specific CD8+ and CD4+ T cell responses was reported. The authors noted that total T cell responses may have been underestimated by the TCR breadth and depth analyses. Comparable non-spike TCR breadth was observed between vaccine and placebo recipients, consistent with only spike being contained in the vaccine. The study was not powered to compare responses between vaccine doses or regimens.

The immunoSEQ Assay was used to sequence TCRbeta CDR3 regions. After extraction, genomic DNA underwent amplification by bias-controlled multiplex PCR, followed by high-throughput sequencing. In the paper's pipeline: To quantify the absolute abundance of each unique TCRbeta CDR3 region, sequences were collapsed and filtered. T cell fraction was estimated by normalization of TCRbeta template counts to usable DNA, with usable DNA being measured through amplification of reference genes present in all nucleated cells. Repertoire TCRs were annotated as SARS-CoV-2-specific when V gene, CDR3 amino acid sequence and J gene were exactly matched to a known reactive TCR set. The reference SARS-CoV-2 TCR set was derived from MIRA and filtered for enrichment in COVID-19-positive ImmuneCODE repertoires, a step that removed public or cross-reactive TCRs. Using the MIRA antigens, annotated TCRs were further analysed by specific ORF or by position within an ORF. Breadth was defined as the number of annotated unique rearrangements divided by the total number of unique productive rearrangements, and depth was defined as the summed frequency of the annotated unique rearrangements. Two-sided Wilcoxon rank-sum tests were used to compare TCR breadth between groups. This is the immuneACCESS table as TCRdb keeps it, with only in-frame sequences that have V and J called. A part of the clones is gone; compared with another copy, unresolved V genes explain less than half, and the rest is unexplained. That table furnishes V, J and clone size, whereas the DNA furnished D and trimming. Here the sample has approximately 240,000 clones; 88% occur a single time. The top ten clones comprise approximately 11% of the sample.

This specimen's treatment or condition label, per the study, means: around 19 received Ad26.COV2.S at low or high dose, single or two shots; about 5 received placebo; per-sample allocation not given. Repertoires of vaccine and placebo recipients were sequenced from samples taken on day 63 after the first injection. In Cohort 1b, about 25 adults aged 18-55 years were enrolled at a single site in Boston, USA, between 29 July and 7 August 2020. Ad26.COV2.S consisted of a replication-incompetent adenovirus type 26 vector by which a prefusion-stabilized SARS-CoV-2 spike protein from the original Wuhan strain was expressed. As to this clone: No cognate antigen has been identified for it. Qualities for individual bases were not recorded, and no much larger clone is one base off.

The receptor was isolated from a person between 18 and 59 years old who received the Ad26.COV2.S COVID-19 vaccine or a placebo. The sequence joins TRBV3-1 (or the pseudogene TRBV3-2) to TRBJ1-6, with the identity of the D gene unclear. The sample was peripheral blood, taken in a trial of Ad26.COV2.S vaccine versus placebo. The DNA is TGTGCCAGCAGCCAAAAACAGCTGAATTCACCCCTCCACTTT. Its protein reads: CASSQKQLNSPLHF.